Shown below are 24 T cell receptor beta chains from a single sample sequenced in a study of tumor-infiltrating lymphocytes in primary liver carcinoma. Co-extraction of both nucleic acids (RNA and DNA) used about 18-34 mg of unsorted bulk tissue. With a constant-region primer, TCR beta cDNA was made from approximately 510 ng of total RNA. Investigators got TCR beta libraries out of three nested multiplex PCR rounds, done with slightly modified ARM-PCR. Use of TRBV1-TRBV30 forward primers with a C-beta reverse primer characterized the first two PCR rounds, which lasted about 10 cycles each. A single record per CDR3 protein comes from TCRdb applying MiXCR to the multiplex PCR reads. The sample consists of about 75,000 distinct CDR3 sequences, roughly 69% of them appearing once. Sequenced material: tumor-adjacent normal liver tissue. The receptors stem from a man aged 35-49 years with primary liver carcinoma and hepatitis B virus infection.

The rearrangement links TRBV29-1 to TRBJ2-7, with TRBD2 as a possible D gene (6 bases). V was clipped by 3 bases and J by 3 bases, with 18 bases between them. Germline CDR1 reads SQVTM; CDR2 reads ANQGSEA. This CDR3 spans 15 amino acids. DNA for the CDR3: TGCAGCGTTGAGGAAGAATGGGACGGGAGCTACGAGCAGTACGTC. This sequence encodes CSVEEEWDGSYEQYV.

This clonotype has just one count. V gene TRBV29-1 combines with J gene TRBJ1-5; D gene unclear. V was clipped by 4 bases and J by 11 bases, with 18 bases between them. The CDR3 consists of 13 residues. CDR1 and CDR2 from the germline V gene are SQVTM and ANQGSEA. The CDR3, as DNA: TGCAGCGTTGTGTTCGCGGGAGCATCATCCCAGCATTTT. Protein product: CSVVFAGASSQHF. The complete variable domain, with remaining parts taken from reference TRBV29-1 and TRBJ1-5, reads SAVISQKPSRDICQRGTSLTIQCQVDSQVTMMFWYRQQPGQSLTLIATANQGSEATYESGFVIDKFPISRPNLTFSTLTVSNMSPEDSSIYLCSVVFAGASSQHFGDGTRLSIL.

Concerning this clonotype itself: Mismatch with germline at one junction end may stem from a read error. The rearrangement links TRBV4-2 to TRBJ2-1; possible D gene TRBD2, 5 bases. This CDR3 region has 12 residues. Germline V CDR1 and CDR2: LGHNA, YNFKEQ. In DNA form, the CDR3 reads TGTACCAGCAGCCAACGAGGGAATGAGCAGTTCTTC. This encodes CTSSQRGNEQFF.

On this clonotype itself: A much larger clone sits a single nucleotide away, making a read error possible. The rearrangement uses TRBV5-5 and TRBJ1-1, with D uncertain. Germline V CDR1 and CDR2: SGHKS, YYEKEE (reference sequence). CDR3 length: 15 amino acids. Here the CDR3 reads CANSHEGERYTEAFF. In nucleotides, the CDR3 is TGTGCCAACAGCCATGAGGGTGAGCGGTACACTGAAGCTTTCTTT.

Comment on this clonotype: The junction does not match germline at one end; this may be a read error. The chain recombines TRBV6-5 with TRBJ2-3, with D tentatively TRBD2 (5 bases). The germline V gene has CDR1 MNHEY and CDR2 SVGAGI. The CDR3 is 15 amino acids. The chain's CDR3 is CTSTISREGTDTQYF. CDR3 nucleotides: TGTACCAGCACGATCAGCCGGGAAGGCACAGATACGCAGTATTTT.

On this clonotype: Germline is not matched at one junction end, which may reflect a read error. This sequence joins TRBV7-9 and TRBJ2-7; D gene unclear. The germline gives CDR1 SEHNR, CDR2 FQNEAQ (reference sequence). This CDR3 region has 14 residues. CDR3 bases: TGTGCCAACAGCGCCGTGCCGAGCTCCTACGAGCAGTACTTC. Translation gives CANSAVPSSYEQYF.

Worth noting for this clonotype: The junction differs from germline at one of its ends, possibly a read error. In DNA form, the CDR3 reads TGTGCCAGCAACCTCGGACAGGGTAAACAAGAGGCCCAGTACTTC. Translated, it gives CASNLGQGKQEAQYF. V usage is TRBV14 and J usage is TRBJ2-5; 8 positions agree with TRBD1. This CDR3 is 15 amino acids long. Germline V gene lookup returns CDR1 SGHDN and CDR2 FVKESK.

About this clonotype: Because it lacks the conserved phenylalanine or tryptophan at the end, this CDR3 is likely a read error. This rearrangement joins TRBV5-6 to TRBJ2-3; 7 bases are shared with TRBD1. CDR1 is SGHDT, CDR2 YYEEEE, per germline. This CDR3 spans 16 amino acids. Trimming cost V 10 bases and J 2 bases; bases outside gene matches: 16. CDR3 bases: TGTGCCTGTAGCTACCGGGACAGACCTTACACAGATACGCAGTATTCT. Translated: CACSYRDRPYTDTQYS.

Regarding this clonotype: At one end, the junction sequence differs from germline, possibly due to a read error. CDR3 DNA sequence: TGTGTCTGGACTCCGGCGACTTACAATGAGCAGTTCTTC. This sequence encodes CVWTPATYNEQFF. The genes are TRBV30 and TRBJ2-1, with a weak D call TRBD2 (5 bases). The CDR3 is 13 amino acids. Germline lookup yields CDR1 GTSNPN and CDR2 SVGIG (reference sequence).

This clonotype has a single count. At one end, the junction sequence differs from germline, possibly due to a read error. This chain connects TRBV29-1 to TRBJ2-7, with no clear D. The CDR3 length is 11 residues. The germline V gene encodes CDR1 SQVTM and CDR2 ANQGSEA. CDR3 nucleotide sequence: TGCAGCGTTGTCAGATCCTGCGAGCAGTACTTC. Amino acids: CSVVRSCEQYF.

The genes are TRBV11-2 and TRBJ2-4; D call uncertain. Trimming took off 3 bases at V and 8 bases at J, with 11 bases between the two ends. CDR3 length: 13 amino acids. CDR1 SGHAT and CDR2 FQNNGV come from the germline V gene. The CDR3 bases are TGTGCCAGCAGCTTGGAAGGGTTGTACATTCAGTACTTC. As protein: CASSLEGLYIQYF.

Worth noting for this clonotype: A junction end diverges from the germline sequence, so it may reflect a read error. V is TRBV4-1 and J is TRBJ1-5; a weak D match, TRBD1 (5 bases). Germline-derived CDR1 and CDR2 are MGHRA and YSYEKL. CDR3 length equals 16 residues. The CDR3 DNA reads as TGCACCAGCAGCCAAGGGGCAGGGCGAAGCAATCAGCCACAGCATTTT. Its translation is CTSSQGAGRSNQPQHF.

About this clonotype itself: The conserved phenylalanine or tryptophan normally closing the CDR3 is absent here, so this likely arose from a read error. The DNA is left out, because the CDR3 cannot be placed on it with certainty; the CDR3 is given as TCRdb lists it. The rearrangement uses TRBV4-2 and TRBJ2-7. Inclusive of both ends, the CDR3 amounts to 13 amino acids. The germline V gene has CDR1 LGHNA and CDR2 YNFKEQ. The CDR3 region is CASSQISEEEEYL.

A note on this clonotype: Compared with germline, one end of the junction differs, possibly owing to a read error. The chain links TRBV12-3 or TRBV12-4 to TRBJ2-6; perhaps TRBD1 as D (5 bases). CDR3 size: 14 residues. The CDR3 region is CAGSHLSGANVPTF. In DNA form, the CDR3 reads TGTGCCGGCAGTCACCTATCTGGGGCCAACGTCCCGACTTTC.

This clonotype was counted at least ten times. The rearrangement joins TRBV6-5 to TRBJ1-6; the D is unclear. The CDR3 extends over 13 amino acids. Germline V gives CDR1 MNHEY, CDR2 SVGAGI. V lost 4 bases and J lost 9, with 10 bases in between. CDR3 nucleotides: TGTGCCAGCAGTTTACGGGCGGTTTCACCCCTCCACTTT. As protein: CASSLRAVSPLHF.

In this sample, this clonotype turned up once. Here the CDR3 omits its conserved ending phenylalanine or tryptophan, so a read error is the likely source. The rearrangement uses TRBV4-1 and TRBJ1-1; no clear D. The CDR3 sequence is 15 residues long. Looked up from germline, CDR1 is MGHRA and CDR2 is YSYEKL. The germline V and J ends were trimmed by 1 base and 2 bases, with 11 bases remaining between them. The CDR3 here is CASSQAGWENTEAFI. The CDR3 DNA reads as TGCGCCAGCAGCCAAGCCGGTTGGGAAAACACTGAAGCTTTCATT.

CDR3: CASSFSSGSTYTGELFF. For the CDR3, the DNA is TGTGCCAGCAGCTTCAGTAGCGGAAGCACTTACACCGGGGAGCTGTTTTTT. The genes are TRBV5-4 and TRBJ2-2; TRBD2 might be the D (6 bases). Trimming pared 2 bases from V and 3 bases from J, leaving 17 bases between. CDR1 SGHNT and CDR2 YYREEE come from the germline V gene (reference sequence). This CDR3 has 17 residues.

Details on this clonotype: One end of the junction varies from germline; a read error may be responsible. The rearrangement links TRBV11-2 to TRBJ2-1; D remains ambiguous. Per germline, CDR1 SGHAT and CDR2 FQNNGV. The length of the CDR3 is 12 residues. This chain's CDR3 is CASSTSHKEQFF. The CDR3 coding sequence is TGTGCCAGTAGCACCTCCCACAAAGAGCAGTTCTTC.

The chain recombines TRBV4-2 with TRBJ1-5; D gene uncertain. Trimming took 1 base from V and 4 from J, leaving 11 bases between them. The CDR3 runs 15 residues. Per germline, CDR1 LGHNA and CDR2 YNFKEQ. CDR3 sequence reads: CASSQGGDQNQPQHF. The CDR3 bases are TGTGCCAGCAGCCAAGGTGGAGACCAGAATCAGCCCCAGCATTTT.

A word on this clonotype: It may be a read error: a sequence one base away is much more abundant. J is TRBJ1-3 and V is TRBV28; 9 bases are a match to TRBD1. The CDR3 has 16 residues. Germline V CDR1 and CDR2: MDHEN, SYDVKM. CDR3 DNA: TGTGCCAGCACTTTACTACAGGGGGCTGTTGGAAACACCATATATTTT. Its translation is CASTLLQGAVGNTIYF.

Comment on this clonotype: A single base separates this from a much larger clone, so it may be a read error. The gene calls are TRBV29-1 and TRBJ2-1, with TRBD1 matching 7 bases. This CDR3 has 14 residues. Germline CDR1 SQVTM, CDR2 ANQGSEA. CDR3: CSVETGDPYKEQFF. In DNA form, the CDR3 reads TGCAGCGTTGAAACAGGGGACCCCTACAAAGAGCAGTTCTTC.

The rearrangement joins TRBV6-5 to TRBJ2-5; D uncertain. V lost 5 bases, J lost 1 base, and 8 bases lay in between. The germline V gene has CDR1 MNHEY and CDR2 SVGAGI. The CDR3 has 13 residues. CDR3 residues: CASSPYLQETQYF. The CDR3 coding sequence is TGTGCCAGCAGTCCCTATCTCCAAGAGACCCAGTACTTC.

CDR3 protein: CASPSDRGIRETQYF. The CDR3 DNA reads TGTGCCAGCCCTTCGGACAGGGGGATTAGGGAGACCCAGTACTTC. The V and J genes are TRBV2 and TRBJ2-5; 10 nucleotides align to TRBD1. The germline CDR1 and CDR2 sequences are SNHLY and FYNNEI. V dropped 8 bases and J dropped 5; count of bases not matched to a gene: 11. There are 15 residues in the CDR3.

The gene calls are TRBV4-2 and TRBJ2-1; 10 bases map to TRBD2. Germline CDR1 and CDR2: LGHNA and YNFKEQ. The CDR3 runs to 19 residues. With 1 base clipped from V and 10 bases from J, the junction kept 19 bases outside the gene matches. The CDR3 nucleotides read TGTGCCAGCAGCCAAGGTCGTACCGGCCCAGCGGGAGGGCCGTTGGAGCAGTTCTTC. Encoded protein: CASSQGRTGPAGGPLEQFF.